This entry features one T cell receptor (beta chain) sequence. The CDR3 has 12 residues. Germline loops: CDR1 KGHSH, CDR2 LQKENI. The V and J ends lost 2 bases and 2 bases respectively, with 3 bases between them. This sample was taken from a study of T cells in Graves' hyperthyroidism and ophthalmopathy. The TCR beta CDR3 regions underwent amplification using RNA transcripts as the source. During a first-round RT-PCR of the TCR CDR3, the HTBI primer set was used. MiXCR, run by TCRdb on the multiplex PCR reads, gives a single entry per CDR3 protein. The sample shows around 99,000 distinct CDR3 sequences, about 15% of them seen only once.

The receptor was derived from a woman aged 45-65 years with Graves' hyperthyroidism. This chain connects TRBV18 to TRBJ1-1; D remains unclear. The material sequenced was blood. CDR3 coding DNA: TGTGCCAGCTCACCAGAAAACACTGAAGCTTTCTTT. It translates to CASSPENTEAFF.